This passage covers 12 T cell receptor beta chains from one sample sequenced in a study of cytomegalovirus exposure and HLA in healthy donors. The study ran its PCR with 60 Vbeta and 13 Jbeta primers. Here immunoSEQ multiplex PCR was the method, and the copy in TCRdb shows in-frame clones only, minus some. Of about 160,000 clones listed, approximately 85% are singletons. Sequences were obtained from PBMCs. The receptors here all came from a man aged 45 to 65 in good health and CMV-seropositive.

The chain recombines TRBV18 with TRBJ1-6, with D uncertain. The germline CDR1 and CDR2 sequences are KGHSH and LQKENI. CDR3 length equals 15 residues. Between the trimmed V and J ends, which lost 3 bases and 0 bases, there was a span of 6 bases. Written as DNA, the CDR3 is TGTGCCAGCTCACCGGCAAGCTCCTATAATTCACCCCTCCACTTT. It is translated as CASSPASSYNSPLHF.

This sequence joins TRBV4-3 and TRBJ2-7; D may be TRBD2 (6 bases). CDR1 is LGHNA and CDR2 is YSLEER in the germline V gene. The V end was cut by 1 base, the J end by 4 bases, with 14 bases between. There are 15 residues in the CDR3. The CDR3 region is CASSQGPTSWYEQYF. Here the CDR3 DNA reads TGCGCCAGCAGCCAAGGACCCACTAGCTGGTACGAGCAGTACTTC.

The chain uses TRBV5-6 and TRBJ2-1, with TRBD2 matching 8 bases. From germline, CDR1 is SGHDT and CDR2 YYEEEE. V shed 0 bases, J shed 0 bases, and the junction held 5 bases outside the gene matches. The CDR3 has 17 residues. CDR3 sequence (DNA): TGTGCCAGCAGCTTGGGGATAGCGGGGACCTCCTACAATGAGCAGTTCTTC. Its translation is CASSLGIAGTSYNEQFF.

V is TRBV9 and J is TRBJ2-3; TRBD2 agrees at 8 bases. The ends lost 7 bases at V and 2 bases at J; junction bases unmatched: 15. CDR1 and CDR2 from the germline V gene are SGDLS and YYNGEE. CDR3 length: 17 amino acids. The CDR3 DNA reads TGTGCCAGCTCCGAGCAGCCGGGACTAGTTTCCACAGATACGCAGTATTTT. Protein: CASSEQPGLVSTDTQYF.

The chain joins TRBV19 to TRBJ1-1, with 8 bases identical to TRBD1. The CDR3 contains 17 residues. Trimming cost V 3 bases and J 0 bases; bases outside gene matches: 9. Germline V gene sequence: CDR1 LNHDA, CDR2 SQIVND (reference sequence). CDR3 nucleotide sequence: TGTGCCAGTAGTATTGGCGGCGGCAGGGGGCTGAACACTGAAGCTTTCTTT. It is translated as CASSIGGGRGLNTEAFF.

This chain uses TRBV30 with TRBJ1-5; D may be TRBD1 (5 bases). In germline, CDR1 is GTSNPN, CDR2 SVGIG (reference sequence). The CDR3 has 14 residues. Trimming took off 0 bases at V and 2 bases at J, with 8 bases between the two ends. CDR3 sequence reads: CAWSVPGGNQPQHF. DNA for the CDR3: TGTGCCTGGAGTGTACCGGGGGGCAATCAGCCCCAGCATTTT. Variable domain in full (rest from reference TRBV30 and TRBJ1-5): SQTIHQWPATLVQPVGSPLSLECTVEGTSNPNLYWYRQAAGRGLQLLFYSVGIGQISSEVPQNLSASRPQDRQFILSSKKLLLSDSGFYLCAWSVPGGNQPQHFGDGTRLSIL.

The chain employs TRBV4-3 and TRBJ2-7; a possible D gene is TRBD1 (7 bases). Germline values: CDR1 LGHNA, CDR2 YSLEER. CDR3 length: 13 amino acids. The germline V and J ends were trimmed by 1 base and 6 bases, with 10 bases remaining between them. CDR3 DNA: TGCGCCAGCAGCCAAGGCCAGGGGGGCGAGCAGTACTTC. Protein sequence: CASSQGQGGEQYF.

CDR3 sequence: CASSFRAGRNQPQHF. CDR3 bases: TGTGCCAGCAGTTTCCGGGCAGGGCGCAATCAGCCCCAGCATTTT. The rearrangement joins TRBV28 to TRBJ1-5; TRBD1 might be the D (5 bases). V was pared by 3 bases and J by 2 bases, with 11 bases between. Germline V gene lookup returns CDR1 MDHEN and CDR2 SYDVKM. The CDR3 loop spans 15 amino acids. Full variable domain (rest looked up from reference TRBV28 and TRBJ1-5): DVKVTQSSRYLVKRTGEKVFLECVQDMDHENMFWYRQDPGLGLRLIYFSYDVKMKEKGDIPEGYSVSREKKERFSLILESASTNQTSMYLCASSFRAGRNQPQHFGDGTRLSIL.

In its sample, this clone was seen a few times. The rearrangement joins TRBV4-2 to TRBJ2-2, with D perhaps matching TRBD1 (6 bases). Trimming stripped 6 bases from V and 5 bases from J, with 13 bases between. Germline V gene data show CDR1 as LGHNA and CDR2 as YNFKEQ. CDR3 length equals 14 residues. The DNA for the CDR3 is TGTGCCAGCAGAGTCTTAGGGGGTACCGGGGAGCTGTTTTTT. It encodes CASRVLGGTGELFF.

The chain joins TRBV19 to TRBJ1-5, with D uncertain. The germline CDR1 and CDR2 sequences are LNHDA and SQIVND (reference sequence). The V gene lost 4 bases and the J gene lost 4 bases, with 8 bases spanning the gap. CDR3 length: 13 residues. The CDR3 is CASSSQKNQPQHF. CDR3 DNA: TGTGCCAGTAGTAGTCAGAAAAATCAGCCCCAGCATTTT.

The chain recombines TRBV28 with TRBJ2-3, with 7 bases identical to TRBD1. Germline CDR1 is MDHEN and CDR2 is SYDVKM. J was trimmed by 1 base and V by 6 bases; bases with no gene match: 7. The CDR3 loop spans 15 amino acids. The CDR3 region has the DNA TGTGCCAGCAGAAGACAGGGCTTACGCACAGATACGCAGTATTTT. Its translation: CASRRQGLRTDTQYF.

This chain joins TRBV6-1 and TRBJ2-1; 10 bases agree with TRBD2. Germline V gives CDR1 MNHNS, CDR2 SASEGT. The trim removed 7 bases at V and 10 bases at J, leaving 7 bases unmatched. This CDR3 has 13 residues. The CDR3, as DNA: TGTGCCAGCACTGGACTAGCGGTCTCCGAGCAGTTCTTC. As protein: CASTGLAVSEQFF.